These 19 T cell receptor beta chains share one sample of origin, sequenced in a study of blood T cells in healthy people across ages. Using a J-beta primer mix together with a sample-barcoded 5' primer, a second PCR was run for roughly 7 to 12 cycles. TCRdb independently ran MiXCR on the 5' RACE reads; one entry per CDR3 protein. The sample yields around 1,000,000 distinct CDR3 sequences, less than 45% seen once. The sample consisted of blood. These receptors all stem from a man between 18 and 35 years old in good health.

CDR3 DNA: TGTGCCAGCAGTTACGGGACTTTCTACGAGCAGTACTTC. Translated: CASSYGTFYEQYF. This rearrangement joins TRBV6-2 or TRBV6-3 to TRBJ2-7; the D gene is possibly TRBD2 (6 bases). In germline, CDR1 is MNHEY, CDR2 SVGEGT. This CDR3 comprises 13 residues. The V gene lost 2 bases and the J gene lost 3 bases, with 8 bases spanning the gap.

This chain uses TRBV7-9 with TRBJ2-1; D ambiguous. There are 15 residues in the CDR3. Per germline, CDR1 SEHNR and CDR2 FQNEAQ (reference sequence). V lost 5 bases to trimming and J lost 3 bases, with 14 bases between them. For the CDR3, the DNA is TGTGCCAGCAGCCTACCCCGGGCCAGCTACAATGAGCAGTTCTTC. It codes for CASSLPRASYNEQFF. Looking up the rest from reference TRBV7-9 and TRBJ2-1 gives the full variable domain: DTGVSQNPRHKITKRGQNVTFRCDPISEHNRLYWYRQTLGQGPEFLTYFQNEAQLEKSRLLSDRFSAERPKGSFSTLEIQRTEQGDSAMYLCASSLPRASYNEQFFGPGTRLTVL.

This clonotype was recorded many times. The CDR3 DNA reads as TGTGCCAGCAGCTTAGTTGCGGGGGAACAGCCCCAGCATTTT. Its protein product is CASSLVAGEQPQHF. V and J are TRBV7-2 and TRBJ1-5, with a possible D match to TRBD1 (5 bases). The germline V and J ends were trimmed by 1 base and 7 bases, with 11 bases remaining between them. This CDR3 region has 14 residues. The germline V gene encodes CDR1 SGHTA and CDR2 FQGNSA.

The count of this clonotype is one. The V and J genes are TRBV4-1 and TRBJ2-5, with D uncertain. The V end lost 0 bases, the J end lost 13 bases, and 15 bases lay between the germline ends. The germline V gene has CDR1 MGHRA and CDR2 YSYEKL. The CDR3 runs 13 residues. This chain's CDR3 is CASSQEYVRGRYF. The DNA of the CDR3 is TGCGCCAGCAGCCAAGAGTACGTCCGCGGTCGGTACTTC.

This chain links TRBV6-1 with TRBJ1-5; D gene uncertain. V was clipped by 6 bases and J by 3 bases, with 9 bases between them. CDR1 is MNHNS, CDR2 SASEGT, per germline. The CDR3 has 13 residues. The CDR3 is CASREGTNQPQHF. CDR3 nucleotide sequence: TGTGCCAGCAGGGAGGGTACCAATCAGCCCCAGCATTTT.

This clonotype occurred a few times. The chain joins TRBV7-2 to TRBJ2-2; D unclear. Germline CDR1 reads SGHTA; CDR2 reads FQGNSA. Trimming pared 1 base from V and 13 bases from J, leaving 7 bases between. The CDR3 consists of 11 residues. The DNA of the CDR3 is TGTGCCAGCAGCTTAGGCTCCTGGCTGTTTTTT. Translated, it gives CASSLGSWLFF.

This clonotype was detected only a few times. This chain connects TRBV3-1 to TRBJ1-4; perhaps TRBD1 as D (5 bases). The CDR3 has 15 residues. V was clipped by 6 bases and J by 7 bases, with 18 bases between them. Germline lookup yields CDR1 LGHDT and CDR2 YNNKEL (reference sequence). For the CDR3, the DNA is TGTGCCAGCAGTTCGCCTTGGGGCTTCGGTGAAAAACTGTTTTTT. Protein product: CASSSPWGFGEKLFF.

This CDR3 is CASSDRQGTYRVKLFF. CDR3 DNA: TGTGCCAGCAGCGACCGACAGGGGACGTACCGGGTAAAACTGTTTTTT. This chain uses TRBV3-1 with TRBJ1-4; 8 bases fit TRBD1. This CDR3 is 16 amino acids long. CDR1 and CDR2 (germline): LGHDT, YNNKEL (reference sequence). V trimming: 5 bases; J trimming: 10 bases; junction bases outside the gene matches: 15.

The V call is TRBV28, the J call TRBJ1-2; D call uncertain. The V gene's germline CDR1 is MDHEN and CDR2 SYDVKM. The V gene lost 3 bases and the J gene lost 0 bases, with 23 bases spanning the gap. The CDR3 runs 19 residues. Written as DNA, the CDR3 is TGTGCCAGCAGTTTCCCGACCGTCTGGGTTGGTGGAGCTAACTATGGCTACACCTTC. Protein sequence: CASSFPTVWVGGANYGYTF.

The chain employs TRBV20-1 and TRBJ2-3, with 8 bases aligning to TRBD2. The CDR3 has 13 residues. Unmatched junction bases numbered 8, after V lost 8 bases and J lost 4 bases. Germline loops: CDR1 DFQATT, CDR2 SNEGSKA (reference sequence). The chain's CDR3 is CSYRTSPSDTQYF. CDR3 nucleotides: TGCAGTTACAGGACTAGCCCCTCAGATACGCAGTATTTT.

This clonotype was counted only a few times. The chain has TRBV29-1 and TRBJ1-4, with D perhaps matching TRBD1 (5 bases). V was cut by 1 base and J by 8 bases, with 14 bases left in between. Germline V gene lookup returns CDR1 SQVTM and CDR2 ANQGSEA. CDR3 length equals 14 residues. CDR3 residues: CSVEGEGQREKLFF. The DNA of the CDR3 is TGCAGCGTTGAAGGGGAGGGGCAGAGAGAAAAACTGTTTTTT.

The V call is TRBV6-5, the J call TRBJ2-1; no clear D gene. The end of the DNA is better explained by TRBJ2-7, so the J call may be wrong. Germline V gene lookup returns CDR1 MNHEY and CDR2 SVGAGI. The CDR3 contains 15 residues. CDR3 in amino acids: CASSPRRSSYNEQYF. The CDR3 DNA sequence: TGTGCCAGCAGTCCCCGCCGGAGCTCCTACAATGAGCAGTACTTC.

This clonotype has a handful of counts. The V call is TRBV4-3, the J call TRBJ1-1; maybe TRBD1 (6 bases). The CDR3 length is 14 residues. Germline assignment: CDR1 LGHNA and CDR2 YSLEER. The V and J ends lost 4 bases and 6 bases respectively, with 15 bases between them. Here the CDR3 reads CASSPVGRTAEAFF. The CDR3 nucleotides are TGCGCCAGCAGCCCCGTGGGACGGACAGCTGAAGCTTTCTTT.

The chain uses TRBV12-5 and TRBJ2-3; no definite D call. Germline lookup yields CDR1 LGHNT and CDR2 FRNRAP. The V end was cut by 7 bases, the J end by 1 base, with 18 bases between. The CDR3 extends over 16 amino acids. The CDR3 sequence is CASAPRAAVGTDTQYF. CDR3 coding DNA: TGTGCTAGTGCCCCCCGGGCGGCGGTCGGCACAGATACGCAGTATTTT.

In DNA form, the CDR3 reads TGTGCCAGCAGTTACAGGGTGCGCCCGACATCCACAGATACGCAGTATTTT. This gives the protein CASSYRVRPTSTDTQYF. The V and J genes are TRBV6-2 or TRBV6-3 and TRBJ2-3; D unresolved. This CDR3 has 17 amino acids. The germline gives CDR1 MNHEY, CDR2 SVGEGT. Trimming stripped 2 bases from V and 2 bases from J, with 17 bases between.

This clonotype was observed a few times. The V and J genes are TRBV10-3 and TRBJ2-5; D is unclear. CDR1 and CDR2 from the germline V gene are ENHRY and SYGVKD. CDR3 length: 11 amino acids. V lost 3 bases, J lost 6 bases, and 5 bases lay in between. The CDR3 spells CAISDRKTQYF. In DNA form, the CDR3 reads TGTGCCATCAGTGACCGAAAGACCCAGTACTTC.

The chain links TRBV2 to TRBJ1-1; D remains unclear. From germline, CDR1 is SNHLY and CDR2 FYNNEI. The germline V and J ends were trimmed by 2 bases and 1 base, with 14 bases remaining between them. The CDR3 has 16 amino acids. The CDR3 is CASSEILGSGNTEAFF. CDR3 in DNA: TGTGCCAGCAGTGAAATTCTAGGGTCCGGGAACACTGAAGCTTTCTTT.

The CDR3 nucleotides are TGTGCCAGCAGCGTAGCCCCTAGCGGGGGGGCTTACGAGCAGTACTTC. Its protein product is CASSVAPSGGAYEQYF. V usage is TRBV9 and J usage is TRBJ2-7, with 12 bases matching TRBD2. Trimming removed 0 bases from V and 4 bases from J; junction bases left unmatched: 5. Germline V lookup: CDR1 SGDLS, CDR2 YYNGEE. This CDR3 is built from 16 residues.

This clonotype was seen a few times. The rearrangement joins TRBV7-9 to TRBJ2-7; perhaps TRBD2 as D (5 bases). The germline V gene has CDR1 SEHNR and CDR2 FQNEAQ (reference sequence). The CDR3 runs 14 residues. V was shortened by 5 bases and J by 1 base, with 12 bases between the two germline ends. The DNA for the CDR3 is TGTGCCAGCAGCCCGGGGAGTCTATCCTACGAGCAGTACTTC. Translated: CASSPGSLSYEQYF.